These 20 T cell receptor beta chains originate from one sample sequenced in a study of T cell responses to AZD1222 COVID-19 vaccine. Method: immunoSEQ multiplex PCR; TCRdb's copy keeps in-frame clones and lacks some. Of some 150,000 clones detected, less than 90% appear once; the ten largest clones hold around 3%. The source was peripheral blood, collected on day 0 of AZD1222 vaccination. These receptors were collected from an adult in good health.

The chain has TRBV11-2 and TRBJ1-1, with D perhaps TRBD1 (6 bases). CDR3 length equals 12 residues. CDR1 and CDR2 (germline): SGHAT, FQNNGV. V was shortened by 5 bases and J by 11 bases, with 15 bases between the two germline ends. The CDR3 DNA reads TGTGCCAGCAGCAGGGGGGCTGGGGAGGCTTTCTTT. Protein sequence: CASSRGAGEAFF.

The rearrangement joins TRBV5-5 to TRBJ1-1; D is uncertain. V was shortened by 8 bases and J by 2 bases, with 13 bases between the two germline ends. The germline V gene has CDR1 SGHKS and CDR2 YYEKEE (reference sequence). This CDR3 contains 13 residues. The CDR3 region is CASRGQDNTEAFF. Here the CDR3 DNA reads TGTGCCAGTAGAGGGCAGGACAACACTGAAGCTTTCTTT.

This clone has just one count. The chain joins TRBV5-6 to TRBJ1-1; D remains unclear. The CDR3 totals 13 residues. V shed 0 bases and J shed 1 base, with 4 bases lying between them. Germline V CDR1 and CDR2: SGHDT, YYEEEE. CDR3 sequence (DNA): TGTGCCAGCAGCTTGGCGTCGAACACTGAAGCTTTCTTT. The encoded protein is CASSLASNTEAFF.

The sample holds one count of this clone. The chain joins TRBV13 to TRBJ2-7; the D is unclear. Between the trimmed V and J ends, which lost 0 bases and 3 bases, there was a span of 12 bases. Germline lookup yields CDR1 PRHDT and CDR2 FYEKMQ (reference sequence). The CDR3 totals 15 residues. CDR3 in DNA: TGTGCCAGCAGCTTAGGCTCCACGAGGATCTACGAGCAGTACTTC. Amino acids: CASSLGSTRIYEQYF.

This clone has more than one count but fewer than ten. The chain uses TRBV7-9 and TRBJ1-4, with a tentative D call TRBD1 (6 bases). There are 16 residues in the CDR3. V lost 5 bases and J lost 0, with 13 bases in between. Germline lookup yields CDR1 SEHNR and CDR2 FQNEAQ (reference sequence). CDR3 sequence (DNA): TGTGCCAGCAGCCAAACGGGACACGCAACTAATGAAAAACTGTTTTTT. It specifies CASSQTGHATNEKLFF.

This chain connects TRBV6-1 to TRBJ1-2; TRBD1 agrees at 10 bases. The CDR3 has 14 amino acids. CDR1 is MNHNS and CDR2 is SASEGT in the germline V gene. V trimming: 3 bases; J trimming: 7 bases; junction bases outside the gene matches: 5. The CDR3 DNA reads as TGTGCCAGCAGTGAGGGTAGGGACAGGGGTGGCTACACCTTC. Translating it yields CASSEGRDRGGYTF.

The rearrangement uses TRBV24-1 and TRBJ2-1; D is ambiguous. V shed 1 base and J shed 4 bases, with 13 bases lying between them. The germline gives CDR1 KGHDR, CDR2 SFDVKD. This CDR3 region has 16 residues. The CDR3 sequence: CATSDFKDGSYNEQFF. The DNA for the CDR3 is TGTGCCACCAGTGATTTTAAGGACGGCAGTTACAATGAGCAGTTCTTC.

This chain joins TRBV6-6 and TRBJ2-2; the D is unclear. The CDR3 spans 14 residues. Trimming took off 6 bases at V and 0 bases at J, with 8 bases between the two ends. Germline CDR1 is MNHNY and CDR2 is SVGAGI (reference sequence). The CDR3 region is CASSLVSNTGELFF. The CDR3 DNA is TGTGCCAGCAGCCTAGTTTCGAACACCGGGGAGCTGTTTTTT.

J is TRBJ1-3 and V is TRBV4-3; D ambiguous. Between the trimmed V and J ends, which lost 0 bases and 7 bases, there was a span of 7 bases. This CDR3 comprises 13 residues. Germline CDR1 reads LGHNA; CDR2 reads YSLEER. The CDR3 DNA sequence: TGCGCCAGCAGCCAAGATCTCGGGAACACCATATATTTT. Translated, it gives CASSQDLGNTIYF.

J is TRBJ2-3 and V is TRBV18, with D perhaps given as TRBD1 or TRBD2 (7 bases each). The CDR3 is made up of 16 amino acids. Trimming stripped 2 bases from V and 1 base from J, with 13 bases between. The germline gives CDR1 KGHSH, CDR2 LQKENI. As DNA, the CDR3 is TGTGCCAGCTCACCAAATTCAGGGGGGGGCACAGATACGCAGTATTTT. Translating gives CASSPNSGGGTDTQYF.

This clone appeared a few times. The gene calls are TRBV12-3 or TRBV12-4 and TRBJ2-7; D is undetermined. Trimming took off 5 bases at V and 3 bases at J, with 11 bases between the two ends. CDR3 length: 13 amino acids. In DNA form, the CDR3 reads TGTGCCAGCAGTCGAGACATACGCTACGAGCAGTACTTC. Translating gives CASSRDIRYEQYF.

The V call is TRBV6-2 or TRBV6-3, the J call TRBJ2-2; perhaps TRBD2 as D (5 bases). CDR3 length equals 15 residues. Looked up from germline, CDR1 is MNHEY and CDR2 is SVGEGT. Trimming shortened V by 2 bases and J by 2 bases, and 9 bases separated the two germline ends. This CDR3 is CASSYLAINTGELFF. As DNA, the CDR3 is TGTGCCAGCAGTTACCTAGCTATAAACACCGGGGAGCTGTTTTTT.

This clone has just one count. The V call is TRBV5-1, the J call TRBJ1-5; maybe TRBD1 (6 bases). This CDR3 has 13 amino acids. Germline-derived CDR1 and CDR2 are SGHRS and YFSETQ. Trimming shortened V by 4 bases and J by 4 bases, and 9 bases separated the two germline ends. Here the CDR3 reads CASSPTGNQPQHF. The CDR3 region has the DNA TGCGCCAGCAGCCCTACAGGGAATCAGCCCCAGCATTTT.

The chain carries TRBV2 and TRBJ1-1; D gene uncertain. The V end was cut by 10 bases, the J end by 4 bases, with 16 bases between. The CDR3 sequence is 13 residues long. Germline CDR1 reads SNHLY; CDR2 reads FYNNEI. The CDR3, as DNA: TGTGCCATCTCTCAAGAAAAGGGCACTGAAGCTTTCTTT. It codes for CAISQEKGTEAFF.

The rearrangement uses TRBV7-2 and TRBJ1-6, with D uncertain. This CDR3 contains 11 residues. Germline V gene lookup returns CDR1 SGHTA and CDR2 FQGNSA. The V end was cut by 5 bases, the J end by 12 bases, with 8 bases between. The CDR3 DNA reads TGTGCCAGCAGCACCGACCGACCCCTCCACTTT. This translates into CASSTDRPLHF.

The CDR3 region is CASSLVAGLTGEQYF. The CDR3 DNA follows: TGTGCCAGCAGCTTAGTAGCGGGGTTAACGGGTGAGCAGTACTTC. The V call is TRBV7-2, the J call TRBJ2-7; the match to TRBD2 covers 8 bases. The V segment lost 1 base and the J segment 7 bases; nucleotides outside the gene matches: 9. CDR3 size: 15 residues. The germline V gene encodes CDR1 SGHTA and CDR2 FQGNSA.

This clone has only one observation. The CDR3 loop reads CASSSEHRGLRGEQYF. Written as DNA, the CDR3 is TGTGCCAGCAGTTCCGAGCACCGGGGCCTCCGCGGCGAGCAGTACTTC. The chain uses TRBV27 and TRBJ2-7; either TRBD1 or TRBD2 may supply D (5 bases each). V gave up 4 bases and J gave up 6 bases, with 22 bases separating them. Germline V CDR1 and CDR2: MNHEY, SMNVEV (reference sequence). The CDR3 runs to 16 residues.

The gene calls are TRBV9 and TRBJ2-3; the match to TRBD2 covers 9 bases. CDR3 size: 16 residues. Germline lookup yields CDR1 SGDLS and CDR2 YYNGEE. V was clipped by 0 bases and J by 1 base; unmatched bases: 3. The CDR3 spells CASSVGGGGRTDTQYF. The CDR3, as DNA: TGTGCCAGCAGCGTAGGCGGGGGGGGCCGCACAGATACGCAGTATTTT.

The chain joins TRBV7-2 to TRBJ1-6; the D is unclear. The V gene's germline CDR1 is SGHTA and CDR2 FQGNSA. Trimming took off 5 bases at V and 6 bases at J, with 11 bases between the two ends. The CDR3 runs to 14 residues. This CDR3 reads CASSRGEGNSPLHF. CDR3 in DNA: TGTGCCAGCAGCCGTGGAGAGGGTAATTCACCCCTCCACTTT.

V gene TRBV10-3 combines with J gene TRBJ1-2; a possible D gene is TRBD1 (5 bases). CDR3 size: 14 residues. Germline assignment: CDR1 ENHRY and CDR2 SYGVKD. V was pared by 3 bases and J by 4 bases, with 12 bases between. The DNA of the CDR3 is TGTGCCATCAGTGACGGGGGTCACGGCTATGGCTACACCTTC. Amino acids: CAISDGGHGYGYTF.